Shown below are 7 T cell receptor beta chains from a single sample sequenced in a study of blood T cell repertoires in COVID-19. The repertoire was sequenced with immunoSEQ multiplex PCR; TCRdb's copy has only in-frame clones and lacks some. The sample yields roughly 230,000 clones, 80% to 85% seen once. Sequenced material: peripheral blood. The source is a man aged 50 to 59 with active or convalescent COVID-19.

The chain joins TRBV21-1 to TRBJ2-5; TRBD1 is the table's D call, not checked against the DNA. TRBV21-1 represents a pseudogene. CDR3 length: 15 amino acids. The CDR3 sequence is CASSPGGGNSSTQYF. The CDR3 nucleotides read TGTGCCAGCAGCCCAGGGGGAGGTAATTCTTCGACCCAGTACTTC.

The chain employs TRBV5-8 and TRBJ1-1, with 8 bases aligning to TRBD1. V shed 3 bases, J shed 5 bases, and the junction held 6 bases outside the gene matches. The length of the CDR3 is 14 residues. Germline assignment: CDR1 SGHTS and CDR2 YDEGEE. This CDR3 reads CASSSDRVGTEAFF. The CDR3 coding sequence is TGTGCCAGCAGCTCGGACAGGGTAGGAACTGAAGCTTTCTTT.

The rearrangement links TRBV6-5 to TRBJ1-4; weak D call: TRBD1 (6 bases). Per germline, CDR1 MNHEY and CDR2 SVGAGI. This CDR3 has 14 residues. Trimming removed 2 bases at V and 4 bases at J, with 8 bases between. The CDR3: CASSYRGFNEKLFF. The CDR3 coding sequence is TGTGCCAGCAGTTACAGGGGGTTTAATGAAAAACTGTTTTTT.

About this clone itself: In the same sample, other DNA sequences code for this CDR3. The chain uses TRBV7-9 and TRBJ1-1, with TRBD1 as a possible D gene (6 bases). Germline CDR1 SEHNR, CDR2 FQNEAQ (reference sequence). CDR3 size: 15 residues. V was cut by 1 base and J by 0 bases, with 9 bases left in between. The CDR3 is CASSLGTAMNTEAFF. The CDR3 nucleotides are TGTGCCAGCAGCTTAGGGACAGCTATGAACACTGAAGCTTTCTTT. Variable domain in full (rest from reference TRBV7-9 and TRBJ1-1): DTGVSQNPRHKITKRGQNVTFRCDPISEHNRLYWYRQTLGQGPEFLTYFQNEAQLEKSRLLSDRFSAERPKGSFSTLEIQRTEQGDSAMYLCASSLGTAMNTEAFFGQGTRLTVV.

The rearrangement uses TRBV15 and TRBJ1-2; D is unclear. Trimming stripped 5 bases from V and 3 bases from J, with 16 bases between. The germline V gene encodes CDR1 LNHNV and CDR2 YYDKDF (reference sequence). The CDR3 has 15 amino acids. The CDR3 DNA is TGTGCCACCAGCGATCAGGTATATCGCGACTATGGCTACACCTTC. This encodes CATSDQVYRDYGYTF.

The chain carries TRBV7-9 and TRBJ2-3; TRBD1 aligns across 7 bases. V shed 2 bases and J 3 bases; nucleotides not matched to a gene: 5. The CDR3 spans 15 residues. Germline CDR1 SEHNR, CDR2 FQNEAQ (reference sequence). The CDR3 region has the DNA TGTGCCAGCAGCTTACCCCAGGGGGAAACAGATACGCAGTATTTT. Translating it yields CASSLPQGETDTQYF.

V gene TRBV28 combines with J gene TRBJ1-1, with D unclear. Germline values: CDR1 MDHEN, CDR2 SYDVKM. Trimming removed 6 bases at V and 0 bases at J, with 8 bases between. The CDR3 is made up of 13 amino acids. The CDR3 region has the DNA TGTGCCAGCAGCTCGGGGATGAACACTGAAGCTTTCTTT. This encodes CASSSGMNTEAFF. Looking up the rest from reference TRBV28 and TRBJ1-1 gives the full variable domain: DVKVTQSSRYLVKRTGEKVFLECVQDMDHENMFWYRQDPGLGLRLIYFSYDVKMKEKGDIPEGYSVSREKKERFSLILESASTNQTSMYLCASSSGMNTEAFFGQGTRLTVV.